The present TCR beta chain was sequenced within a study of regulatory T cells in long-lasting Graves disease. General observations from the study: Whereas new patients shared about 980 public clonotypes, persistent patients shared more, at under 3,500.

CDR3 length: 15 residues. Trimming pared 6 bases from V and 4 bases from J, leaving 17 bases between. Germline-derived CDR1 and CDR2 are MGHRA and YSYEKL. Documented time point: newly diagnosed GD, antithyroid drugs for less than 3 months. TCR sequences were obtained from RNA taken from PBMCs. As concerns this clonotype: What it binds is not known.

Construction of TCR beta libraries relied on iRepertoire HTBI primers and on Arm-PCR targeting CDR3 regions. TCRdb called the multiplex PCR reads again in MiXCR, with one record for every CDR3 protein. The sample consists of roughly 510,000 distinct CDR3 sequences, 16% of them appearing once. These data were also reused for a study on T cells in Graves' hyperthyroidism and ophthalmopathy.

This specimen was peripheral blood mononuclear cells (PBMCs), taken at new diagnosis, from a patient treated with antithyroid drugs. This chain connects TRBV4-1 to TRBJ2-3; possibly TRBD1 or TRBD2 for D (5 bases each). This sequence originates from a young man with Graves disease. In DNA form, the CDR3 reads TGCGCCAGCAGACACCGGGACCAGGTTCCAGATACGCAGTATTTT. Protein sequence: CASRHRDQVPDTQYF.